A selection of T cell receptor beta chains follows, all from one sample in a study of T cell responses to AZD1222 COVID-19 vaccine. Measured with immunoSEQ multiplex PCR; TCRdb has only the in-frame clones, and not every one. The top ten hold 4.2% of the sample, which has roughly 120,000 clones, about 89% seen once. This sample comprised peripheral blood, obtained on day 0 of AZD1222 vaccination. The source of these receptors is an adult in good health. The CDR3 runs from the conserved cysteine through the conserved F or W. Fields, in order: D gene, J gene, clone size, V gene, CDR3 protein, CDR3 DNA. D genes are given only for firm matches. Clone size is given for some rows only: seen once, a few or many times, or a class if the clone is expanded.

TRBD1 TRBJ2-7 - TRBV12-5 CASGLVRSSRDRASYEQYF TGTGCTAGTGGTTTGGTACGGAGTTCCAGGGACAGGGCCTCCTACGAGCAGTACTTC
TRBD2 TRBJ2-5 - TRBV5-1 CASSLGSGGAGETQYF TGCGCCAGCAGCTTGGGCAGCGGGGGGGCCGGGGAGACCCAGTACTTC
- TRBJ1-4 - TRBV5-6 CASSFLSPRGEKLFF TGTGCCAGCAGCTTCTTAAGCCCCAGGGGAGAAAAACTGTTTTTT
- TRBJ2-5 - TRBV5-1 CASSLDREGETQYF TGCGCCAGCAGCTTAGACAGGGAGGGCGAGACCCAGTACTTC
- TRBJ2-7 - TRBV20-1 CSASGTYEQYF TGCAGTGCTAGCGGGACCTACGAGCAGTACTTC
TRBD1 TRBJ2-6 - TRBV5-1 CASSFAPTGDAGANVLTF TGCGCCAGCAGCTTCGCCCCGACAGGGGATGCTGGGGCCAACGTCCTGACTTTC
- TRBJ1-5 - TRBV10-2 CASSESTEHQPQHF TGCGCCAGCAGTGAGTCCACAGAACATCAGCCCCAGCATTTT
- TRBJ2-2 once TRBV5-1 CASSSGANTGELFF TGCGCCAGCAGCTCGGGAGCGAACACCGGGGAGCTGTTTTTT
- TRBJ2-5 - TRBV7-2 CASSLNVFWSETQYF TGTGCCAGCAGCTTAAACGTCTTTTGGTCAGAGACCCAGTACTTC
TRBD2 TRBJ2-5 - TRBV11-2 CASSTTSGKGETQYF TGTGCCAGCAGCACGACTAGCGGGAAGGGAGAGACCCAGTACTTC
- TRBJ2-7 - TRBV6-5 CASLDRDKTYEQYF TGTGCCAGCTTGGACCGGGACAAAACCTACGAGCAGTACTTC
- TRBJ2-3 - TRBV5-1 CASSLGRATDTQYF TGCGCCAGCAGCTTGGGCAGGGCCACAGATACGCAGTATTTT
- TRBJ2-3 - TRBV7-8 CASSLDWSGLNTDTQYF TGTGCCAGCAGCTTAGACTGGTCGGGACTCAACACAGATACGCAGTATTTT
TRBD2 TRBJ2-7 - TRBV6-2/TRBV6-3 CASSRMASGAYEQYF TGTGCCAGCAGTCGAATGGCTAGCGGAGCCTACGAGCAGTACTTC
- TRBJ2-1 - TRBV7-2 CASRQGPYNEQFF TGTGCCAGCAGGCAGGGACCCTACAATGAGCAGTTCTTC
- TRBJ2-7 - TRBV6-5 CASSRGPSYEQYF TGTGCCAGCAGCCGCGGGCCCTCCTACGAGCAGTACTTC
- TRBJ2-7 - TRBV7-2 CASSLEHSYEQYF TGTGCCAGCAGCTTAGAGCATTCCTACGAGCAGTACTTC